This T cell receptor (beta chain) is drawn from a study of blood T cells in healthy people across ages. Study conclusions and caveats: Age brought a roughly linear fall in TCR beta diversity measured per million T cells. In these data, TCR beta diversity tracked strongly with naive T cell percentage.

This clonotype occurred a few times. Its antigen is unidentified. Germline V gene data show CDR1 as SGHRS and CDR2 as YFSETQ. Trimming took 0 bases from V and 2 from J, leaving 11 bases between them. CDR3 length equals 15 residues. The second PCR ran about 6 to 12 cycles with a sample-barcoded 5' primer and J-beta primers. Each of the cDNA molecules was tagged by a template-switch adaptor with 12 random nucleotides. Each CDR3 protein is one row after TCRdb ran MiXCR on the 5' RACE reads. The sample contains some 1.4 million distinct CDR3 sequences, around 39% of which appear only once. The chain links TRBV5-1 to TRBJ1-1, with a weak D call TRBD1 (5 bases). The specimen was blood. The receptor was isolated from a woman between 18 and 29 years old in good health. CDR3 sequence reads: CASSLEGSPNTEAFF. CDR3 sequence (DNA): TGCGCCAGCAGCTTGGAGGGGTCTCCTAACACTGAAGCTTTCTTT.